These 17 T cell receptor beta chains came from one sample sequenced in a study of blood T cell repertoires in COVID-19. The method was immunoSEQ multiplex PCR; TCRdb's version includes in-frame clones alone and lacks a portion of them. The sample has approximately 51,000 clones, about 90% seen once; the top ten hold 2.1%. The specimen sequenced was peripheral blood. All receptors come from a woman of 80 years or more with COVID-19, enrolled during active disease.

This clone turned up a few times. The chain links TRBV4-2 to TRBJ2-1; the D gene is possibly TRBD2 (5 bases). The CDR3 loop spans 16 amino acids. Per germline, CDR1 LGHNA and CDR2 YNFKEQ. The V and J ends lost 1 base and 5 bases respectively, with 15 bases between them. The DNA of the CDR3 is TGTGCCAGCAGCCAAGCCGAGGGAATGGGCAACAATGAGCAGTTCTTC. Translating it yields CASSQAEGMGNNEQFF.

The J gene is TRBJ1-5, the V gene TRBV5-6; D may be TRBD1 (5 bases). Looked up from germline, CDR1 is SGHDT and CDR2 is YYEEEE. The CDR3 consists of 17 residues. V lost 4 bases and J 0 bases, leaving 17 bases between the germline ends. CDR3 coding DNA: TGTGCCAGCAGCCTATACCGACAGCCTAATAGCAATCAGCCCCAGCATTTT. Protein sequence: CASSLYRQPNSNQPQHF.

This sequence joins TRBV9 and TRBJ2-3; 11 bases agree with TRBD2. Trimming took 0 bases from V and 0 from J; bases not matched to a gene: 3. Germline V gene lookup returns CDR1 SGDLS and CDR2 YYNGEE. The CDR3 is 17 residues long. CDR3 residues: CASSVASGGLSTDTQYF. In DNA, the CDR3 is TGTGCCAGCAGCGTAGCTAGCGGGGGGCTTAGCACAGATACGCAGTATTTT.

This CDR3 is CASSLSVAGYTF. CDR3 DNA sequence: TGTGCCAGCAGCTTATCAGTGGCTGGCTACACCTTC. The rearrangement uses TRBV13 and TRBJ1-2; D gene unclear. This CDR3 comprises 12 residues. CDR1 PRHDT and CDR2 FYEKMQ come from the germline V gene (reference sequence). The V gene lost 2 bases and the J gene lost 7 bases, with 8 bases spanning the gap.

This chain links TRBV28 with TRBJ2-7; possible D gene TRBD1, 6 bases. This CDR3 has 15 residues. Per the germline V gene, CDR1 is MDHEN and CDR2 is SYDVKM. Trimming shortened V by 4 bases and J by 1 base, and 14 bases separated the two germline ends. The CDR3 here is CASSSPSGTSYEQYF. The CDR3 region has the DNA TGTGCCAGCAGTTCACCATCCGGGACATCCTACGAGCAGTACTTC.

V gene TRBV6-5 combines with J gene TRBJ2-5; TRBD1 aligns across 8 bases. CDR1 is MNHEY, CDR2 SVGAGI, per germline. Unmatched junction bases numbered 9, after V lost 8 bases and J lost 4 bases. The CDR3 loop spans 14 amino acids. The CDR3 here is CASGSNRGLETQYF. CDR3 in DNA: TGTGCCAGCGGGTCGAACAGGGGGTTAGAGACCCAGTACTTC.

V is TRBV5-1 and J is TRBJ2-3; no firm D call. CDR3 length equals 15 residues. The germline gives CDR1 SGHRS, CDR2 YFSETQ. V lost 0 bases to trimming and J lost 2 bases, with 10 bases between them. The CDR3 DNA is TGCGCCAGCAGCTTGGCTGTCAGAAACACAGATACGCAGTATTTT. Its translation: CASSLAVRNTDTQYF.

The chain employs TRBV27 and TRBJ2-7; 13 bases fit TRBD2. This CDR3 comprises 14 residues. J gave up 10 bases and V 3 bases, and 6 bases lay outside the gene matches. Germline V gene data show CDR1 as MNHEY and CDR2 as SMNVEV (reference sequence). The CDR3 sequence: CASSFLGLAGTQYF. The CDR3 DNA reads as TGTGCCAGCAGTTTCCTGGGACTAGCGGGAACTCAGTACTTC.

CDR3 in amino acids: CASLLGRLYSGYTF. The DNA for the CDR3 is TGTGCCAGCCTTCTTGGGAGACTCTATTCAGGCTACACCTTC. The rearrangement joins TRBV5-6 to TRBJ1-2, with no clear D. This CDR3 is built from 14 residues. With 7 bases removed from V and 8 bases from J, the gap between germline ends came to 21 bases. CDR1 is SGHDT and CDR2 is YYEEEE in the germline V gene. Looking up the rest from reference TRBV5-6 and TRBJ1-2 gives the full variable domain: DAGVTQSPTHLIKTRGQQVTLRCSPKSGHDTVSWYQQALGQGPQFIFQYYEEEERQRGNFPDRFSGHQFPNYSSELNVNALLLGDSALYLCASLLGRLYSGYTFGSGTRLTVV.

This clone occurred once. The chain uses TRBV18 and TRBJ1-4; D might be TRBD1 (5 bases). This CDR3 contains 13 residues. V was trimmed by 2 bases and J by 7 bases, leaving 8 bases between them. CDR1 is KGHSH and CDR2 is LQKENI in the germline V gene. The CDR3 sequence is CASSPTGPEKLFF. The CDR3 DNA sequence: TGTGCCAGCTCACCAACAGGTCCTGAAAAACTGTTTTTT.

This clone appeared once. This chain joins TRBV3-1 (or the pseudogene TRBV3-2) and TRBJ2-5; 8 nucleotides match TRBD2. J lost 7 bases, V lost 2 bases, and 6 bases had no gene match. CDR1 and CDR2 (germline): LGHDT, YNNKEL (reference sequence). The CDR3 is 14 amino acids. The CDR3: CASSQLSGAGTQYF. The DNA for the CDR3 is TGTGCCAGCAGCCAACTTAGCGGGGCGGGGACCCAGTACTTC.

CDR3 residues: CASRGQVLNGKLFF. DNA for the CDR3: TGTGCCAGCAGAGGACAGGTCTTAAACGGAAAACTGTTTTTT. V gene TRBV25-1 combines with J gene TRBJ1-4, with 7 bases fitting TRBD1. The V segment lost 6 bases and the J segment 10 bases; nucleotides outside the gene matches: 11. The CDR3 totals 14 residues. Per germline, CDR1 MGHDK and CDR2 SYGVNS.

The rearrangement links TRBV28 to TRBJ2-3, with D unclear. Germline V gene data show CDR1 as MDHEN and CDR2 as SYDVKM. With 4 bases removed from V and 0 bases from J, the gap between germline ends came to 11 bases. CDR3 length: 15 amino acids. The CDR3 coding sequence is TGTGCCAGCAGTTCCCCGGCAGGTAGCACAGATACGCAGTATTTT. Translating it yields CASSSPAGSTDTQYF.

The chain has TRBV7-8 and TRBJ1-2; 9 bases are shared with TRBD1. The CDR3 is made up of 16 amino acids. The germline V gene has CDR1 SGHVS and CDR2 FQNEAQ. Trimming took 5 bases from V and 4 from J; bases not matched to a gene: 11. CDR3 nucleotide sequence: TGTGCCAGCAGCCCACTGGGACAGGGAAGTGCCTATGGCTACACCTTC. It translates to CASSPLGQGSAYGYTF.

The chain joins TRBV5-1 to TRBJ2-1; 7 bases fit TRBD2. This CDR3 is built from 15 residues. CDR1 and CDR2 (germline): SGHRS, YFSETQ. The trim removed 5 bases at V and 6 bases at J, leaving 11 bases unmatched. CDR3: CASREGTGGSNEQFF. CDR3 in DNA: TGCGCCAGCAGGGAAGGGACCGGGGGGAGCAATGAGCAGTTCTTC.

This rearrangement joins TRBV24-1 to TRBJ2-7; 7 positions agree with TRBD2. CDR3 size: 14 residues. The germline CDR1 and CDR2 sequences are KGHDR and SFDVKD. Trimming took 6 bases from V and 3 from J; bases not matched to a gene: 7. DNA for the CDR3: TGTGCCACCAGTCGGACGGGAGGTGTCTACGAGCAGTACTTC. It is translated as CATSRTGGVYEQYF.

The J gene is TRBJ1-6, the V gene TRBV9, with D unresolved. This CDR3 comprises 18 residues. The V end was cut by 0 bases, the J end by 2 bases, with 15 bases between. The germline gives CDR1 SGDLS, CDR2 YYNGEE. CDR3 loop: CASSVVRIKRAYNSPLHF. The CDR3 DNA is TGTGCCAGCAGCGTAGTCAGGATAAAGAGGGCCTATAATTCACCCCTCCACTTT.